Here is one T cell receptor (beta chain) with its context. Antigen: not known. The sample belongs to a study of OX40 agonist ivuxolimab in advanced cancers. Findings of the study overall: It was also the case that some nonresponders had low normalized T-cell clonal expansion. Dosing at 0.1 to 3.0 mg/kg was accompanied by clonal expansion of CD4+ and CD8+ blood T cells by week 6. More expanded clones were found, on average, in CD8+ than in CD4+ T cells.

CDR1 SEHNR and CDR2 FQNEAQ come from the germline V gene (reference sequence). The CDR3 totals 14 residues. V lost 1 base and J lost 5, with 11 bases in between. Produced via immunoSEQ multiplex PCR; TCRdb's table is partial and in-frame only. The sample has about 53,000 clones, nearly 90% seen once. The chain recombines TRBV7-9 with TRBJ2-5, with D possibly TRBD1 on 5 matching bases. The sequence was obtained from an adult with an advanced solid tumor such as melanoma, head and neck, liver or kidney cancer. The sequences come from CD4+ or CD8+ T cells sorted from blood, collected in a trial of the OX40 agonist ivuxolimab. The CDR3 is CASSLGAGSETQYF. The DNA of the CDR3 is TGTGCCAGCAGCTTAGGGGCAGGGTCGGAGACCCAGTACTTC. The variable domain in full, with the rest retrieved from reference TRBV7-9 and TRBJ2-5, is DTGVSQNPRHKITKRGQNVTFRCDPISEHNRLYWYRQTLGQGPEFLTYFQNEAQLEKSRLLSDRFSAERPKGSFSTLEIQRTEQGDSAMYLCASSLGAGSETQYFGPGTRLLVL.